A selection of T cell receptor beta chains follows, all from one sample in a study of T-cell reconstitution after alpha-beta-depleted transplantation in children. TCRdb re-analysed the PCR reads in MiXCR, keeping a single row per CDR3 protein. Among 700,000 or so distinct CDR3 sequences listed, 10% to 15% were seen once. This material consisted of PBMCs, taken before TCRalphabeta/CD19-depleted stem cell transplant. Receptors originate from a girl aged 2 to 9 with congenital amegakaryocytic thrombocytopenia, due to receive a stem cell transplant. Each CDR3 is given with its conserved first and last residue. The order of the fields is J gene, CDR3 length, V gene, clone size, D gene, CDR3 DNA, CDR3 protein. A D gene is named only where the DNA matches it firmly. Size values are once, few and many counts, or a class for expanded clones, and some rows have none.

TRBJ2-1 13 TRBV20-1 once - TGCAGTGCTAGTAAGCTCCTCTACAATGAGCAGTTCTTC CSASKLLYNEQFF
TRBJ2-7 16 TRBV5-1 few - TGCGCCAGCAGCTTGGCCGGGCAGGAAAACTACTACGAGCAGTACTTC CASSLAGQENYYEQYF
TRBJ1-2 14 TRBV9 many - TGTGCCAGCAGCATAGGGACCGAGAACTATGGCTACACCTTC CASSIGTENYGYTF
TRBJ2-1 13 TRBV7-9 few TRBD2 TGTGCCAGCAGCCGCGGGAGGGGTAATGAGCAGTTCTTC CASSRGRGNEQFF
TRBJ2-7 14 TRBV3-1 - - TGTGCCAGCAGCCAGGGGCGGGGACCGTACGAGCAGTACTTC CASSQGRGPYEQYF
TRBJ2-7 19 TRBV20-1 many TRBD2 TGCAGTGCGAGTAAGGCATGGGAGTTTAGCGGGAAAGCAAGGGACGAGCAGTACTTC CSASKAWEFSGKARDEQYF
TRBJ2-7 13 TRBV7-9 - - TGTACCAGCAGCAAAGCGGGTTCCTACGAGCAGTACTTC CTSSKAGSYEQYF
TRBJ1-1 17 TRBV12-3/TRBV12-4 many - TGTGCCAGCAGTTTAATGTGGGCAGGACCTATGAACACTGAAGCTTTCTTT CASSLMWAGPMNTEAFF
TRBJ2-3 15 TRBV6-1 - - TGTGCCAGCACCCCAGCGAGGAGAGGCACAGATACGCAGTATTTT CASTPARRGTDTQYF
TRBJ1-3 16 TRBV15 few TRBD1 TGTGCCACCAGCAGAGGGGGACAGGGGCTTGGAAACACCATATATTTT CATSRGGQGLGNTIYF
TRBJ2-1 16 TRBV20-1 once TRBD2 TGCAGTGCTAGTGCATTGACTAGCGGGAGGGAAGGTGAGCAGTTCTTC CSASALTSGREGEQFF
TRBJ1-1 15 TRBV5-1 - - TGCGCCAGCAGCTCCGGGGTTAACATGAACACTGAAGCTTTCTTT CASSSGVNMNTEAFF
TRBJ2-1 12 TRBV20-1 many TRBD2 TGCAGTGCTCACCTGTCGGGGGGTGAGCAGTTCTTC CSAHLSGGEQFF
TRBJ1-2 12 TRBV28 - TRBD1 TGTGCCAGCTCGGACAGGGTCGATGGCTACACCTTC CASSDRVDGYTF
TRBJ1-2 12 TRBV12-3/TRBV12-4 many - TGTGCCAGCAGCCTCACCCTCTATGGCTACACCTTC CASSLTLYGYTF
TRBJ2-7 13 TRBV20-1 many - TGCAGTGCCGGGTGGACTGACTTCTACGAGCAGTACTTC CSAGWTDFYEQYF
TRBJ1-5 15 TRBV27 few - TGTGCCAGCACCCAATATTGGGCCCCCAATCAGCCCCAGCATTTT CASTQYWAPNQPQHF
TRBJ2-1 18 TRBV5-1 few TRBD2 TGCGCCAGCAGCTTGGGATTAGGGCTAGCGGGAAAGTTAGCTGAGCAGTTCTTC CASSLGLGLAGKLAEQFF